This T cell receptor (beta chain) comes out of a study of T cells after posttransplantation cyclophosphamide. Germline CDR1 and CDR2: LNHDA and SQIVND (reference sequence). The CDR3 loop spans 15 amino acids. Many counts were recorded for this clone. TCRdb keeps only in-frame clones here, not all; method: immunoSEQ multiplex PCR. The sample was found to contain over 20,000 clones, and every one recurs. The rearrangement uses TRBV19 and TRBJ2-5; TRBD1 matches 12 bases. The DNA end favors TRBJ2-7, so the J call may be wrong. The specimen sequenced was PBMCs. This sequence originates from a man between 50 and 59 years old in good health, CMV-negative, and a related stem cell transplant donor. The DNA of the CDR3 is TGTGCCAGTAGTGTTACCGGGACAGGGGGCAACGAGCAGTACTTC. Its translation is CASSVTGTGGNEQYF.